A single sample is the source of the 27 T cell receptor beta chains below, sequenced in a study of blood T cell repertoires in COVID-19. Clones were read by immunoSEQ multiplex PCR, and TCRdb kept only the in-frame ones, dropping some. This sample has 250,000 to 350,000 clones, with around 87% found just once. Sequencing was carried out using peripheral blood. These receptors were obtained from a woman between 45 and 65 years old who had recovered from COVID-19.

The genes are TRBV7-2 and TRBJ1-5; weak D call: TRBD1 (5 bases). The CDR3 spans 16 residues. V lost 1 base and J lost 2, with 12 bases in between. CDR1 is SGHTA, CDR2 FQGNSA, per germline. CDR3 sequence: CASSLGGGSGNQPQHF. The CDR3 DNA reads TGTGCCAGCAGCTTAGGGGGGGGTTCCGGCAATCAGCCCCAGCATTTT.

This chain connects TRBV7-2 to TRBJ2-5; 10 nucleotides match TRBD1. V shed 3 bases and J 2 bases; nucleotides not matched to a gene: 9. The germline CDR1 and CDR2 sequences are SGHTA and FQGNSA. The CDR3 totals 17 residues. The CDR3 sequence is CASSFLFRTGGQETQYF. CDR3 sequence (DNA): TGTGCCAGCAGCTTCCTTTTCCGGACAGGGGGACAAGAGACCCAGTACTTC.

In its sample, this clone was seen a few times. The chain employs TRBV13 and TRBJ1-1; D is possibly TRBD1 (5 bases). The germline V gene has CDR1 PRHDT and CDR2 FYEKMQ (reference sequence). The V gene lost 4 bases and the J gene lost 0 bases, with 9 bases spanning the gap. The CDR3 is made up of 14 amino acids. The CDR3 DNA reads TGTGCCAGCAGCTCCTCAGGGCTGAACACTGAAGCTTTCTTT. Translation gives CASSSSGLNTEAFF.

The V and J genes are TRBV7-2 and TRBJ2-7; D might be TRBD1 (6 bases). The V gene's germline CDR1 is SGHTA and CDR2 FQGNSA. Trimming left V 10 bases short and J 2 bases short, with 15 bases between. CDR3 length equals 13 residues. In nucleotides, the CDR3 is TGTGCCAATGGGGGCTGTATCACCTACGAGCAGTACTTC. Translating gives CANGGCITYEQYF.

There are a few counts of this clone. The rearrangement uses TRBV27 and TRBJ2-7, with 7 positions matching TRBD1. CDR3 length: 15 amino acids. V was clipped by 4 bases and J by 2 bases; unmatched bases: 8. Germline values: CDR1 MNHEY, CDR2 SMNVEV (reference sequence). The CDR3 DNA reads TGTGCCAGCAGTTCCCGGGACAGTCGTACCTACGAGCAGTACTTC. As protein: CASSSRDSRTYEQYF.

This chain uses TRBV6-2 or TRBV6-3 with TRBJ1-1; TRBD1 matches at 10 bases. The CDR3 is 18 residues long. V lost 0 bases, J lost 4 bases, and 11 bases stayed unmatched. Germline V gives CDR1 MNHEY, CDR2 SVGEGT. The DNA of the CDR3 is TGTGCCAGCAGTTACTCGAGGGGACAGGGGATCTCTAGCACTGAAGCTTTCTTT. Its translation is CASSYSRGQGISSTEAFF.

The chain is built from TRBV28 and TRBJ1-6, with a tentative D call TRBD1 (6 bases). The CDR3 contains 14 residues. Per germline, CDR1 MDHEN and CDR2 SYDVKM. V was clipped by 8 bases and J by 5 bases, with 13 bases between them. The CDR3 bases are TGTGCCAGCGGCTCCTGGACAGATAATTCACCCCTCCACTTT. This codes for CASGSWTDNSPLHF.

The chain links TRBV19 to TRBJ2-3, with TRBD1 identical over 10 bases. The CDR3 has 15 amino acids. V shed 5 bases, J shed 6 bases, and the junction held 8 bases outside the gene matches. Per the germline V gene, CDR1 is LNHDA and CDR2 is SQIVND (reference sequence). DNA of the CDR3: TGTGCCAGTAGTGTAACCGGGACAGGGGCGGATACGCAGTATTTT. Amino acid sequence: CASSVTGTGADTQYF.

Note on this clone: This CDR3 is also generated by other DNA sequences in the sample. The chain uses TRBV15 and TRBJ1-1; TRBD1 aligns across 11 bases. Trimming took 0 bases from V and 5 from J; bases not matched to a gene: 5. The CDR3 sequence is 16 residues long. Germline CDR1 is LNHNV and CDR2 is YYDKDF (reference sequence). Here the CDR3 reads CATSRDLGTGGTEAFF. CDR3 DNA: TGTGCCACCAGCAGAGATCTTGGGACAGGGGGGACTGAAGCTTTCTTT.

The V and J genes are TRBV28 and TRBJ2-7; D possibly corresponds to TRBD2 (6 bases). V gave up 2 bases and J gave up 4 bases, with 18 bases separating them. Germline V gene data show CDR1 as MDHEN and CDR2 as SYDVKM. There are 16 residues in the CDR3. The DNA for the CDR3 is TGTGCCAGCAGTTTAACCTACGGGACTGGGGGTTACGAGCAGTACTTC. This encodes CASSLTYGTGGYEQYF.

V usage is TRBV7-2 and J usage is TRBJ2-2, with D possibly TRBD2 on 5 matching bases. There are 15 residues in the CDR3. Germline V gene data show CDR1 as SGHTA and CDR2 as FQGNSA. V was cut by 2 bases and J by 0 bases, with 7 bases left in between. This CDR3 reads CASSLQLANTGELFF. The CDR3 DNA reads as TGTGCCAGCAGCTTACAACTAGCGAACACCGGGGAGCTGTTTTTT.

J is TRBJ1-2 and V is TRBV6-1; maybe TRBD1 (6 bases). V was pared by 1 base and J by 4 bases, with 16 bases between. Germline V gene data show CDR1 as MNHNS and CDR2 as SASEGT. This CDR3 has 16 amino acids. This CDR3 reads CASSEDGGSSGYGYTF. In DNA, the CDR3 is TGTGCCAGCAGTGAAGATGGGGGCAGTTCTGGCTATGGCTACACCTTC.

V usage is TRBV30 and J usage is TRBJ1-1; tentative D call: TRBD1 (6 bases). The CDR3 contains 15 residues. V was cut by 0 bases and J by 1 base, with 12 bases left in between. From germline, CDR1 is GTSNPN and CDR2 SVGIG (reference sequence). CDR3: CAWSVTWGPNTEAFF. The CDR3 coding sequence is TGTGCCTGGAGTGTAACGTGGGGGCCGAACACTGAAGCTTTCTTT.

The chain is built from TRBV29-1 and TRBJ2-5, with 8 nucleotides matching TRBD1. V shed 7 bases, J shed 2 bases, and the junction held 3 bases outside the gene matches. Per germline, CDR1 SQVTM and CDR2 ANQGSEA. This CDR3 comprises 12 residues. CDR3 residues: CSADRGQETQYF. The CDR3 DNA reads as TGCAGCGCAGACAGGGGACAAGAGACCCAGTACTTC.

The rearrangement joins TRBV10-3 to TRBJ2-2; 9 bases map to TRBD1. Germline values: CDR1 ENHRY, CDR2 SYGVKD. The CDR3 is made up of 16 amino acids. The junction had 10 bases not matched to a gene; V was cut back by 5 bases and J by 6 bases. CDR3 in amino acids: CAISYPGQGYPGELFF. DNA for the CDR3: TGTGCCATCAGTTATCCGGGACAGGGCTACCCCGGGGAGCTGTTTTTT.

The chain carries TRBV30 and TRBJ1-6, with TRBD1 as a possible D gene (6 bases). This CDR3 has 14 amino acids. V was shortened by 8 bases and J by 7 bases, with 18 bases between the two germline ends. CDR1 is GTSNPN and CDR2 is SVGIG in the germline V gene (reference sequence). The CDR3 DNA reads TGTGCCGGGGACGTTGGACAGCCGAATTCACCCCTCCACTTT. It specifies CAGDVGQPNSPLHF.

In DNA form, the CDR3 reads TGTGCCAGCAGCCTCCCTTCCGGGACAGGAGAAGCTTTCTTT. Its protein is CASSLPSGTGEAFF. This chain links TRBV6-2 or TRBV6-3 with TRBJ1-1; TRBD1 aligns across 8 bases. This CDR3 contains 14 residues. Germline trimming cut 6 bases from V and 8 bases from J; bases unmatched to any gene: 11. The germline V gene has CDR1 MNHEY and CDR2 SVGEGT.

The chain has TRBV7-2 and TRBJ1-2; perhaps TRBD1 as D (5 bases). CDR3 length: 14 amino acids. Trimming took off 6 bases at V and 4 bases at J, with 15 bases between the two ends. Germline CDR1 reads SGHTA; CDR2 reads FQGNSA. CDR3 amino acids: CASRYTGGGYGYTF. In DNA form, the CDR3 reads TGTGCCAGCAGGTACACCGGGGGAGGCTATGGCTACACCTTC.

The chain combines TRBV10-2 with TRBJ2-2; TRBD2 matches 7 bases. The V gene's germline CDR1 is WSHSY and CDR2 SAAADI. Unmatched junction bases numbered 0, after V lost 5 bases and J lost 3 bases. The CDR3 contains 13 residues. The CDR3 spells CASSLADTGELFF. CDR3 sequence (DNA): TGCGCCAGCAGTCTAGCGGACACCGGGGAGCTGTTTTTT.

This clone was counted once. The chain combines TRBV4-1 with TRBJ1-1; D gene uncertain. The germline gives CDR1 MGHRA, CDR2 YSYEKL. The CDR3 is 16 amino acids. Deletions cut 2 bases from V and 4 bases from J, with 17 bases between. The CDR3 coding sequence is TGCGCCAGCAGCCAAAACCCATACGAGGGAGCCACTGAAGCTTTCTTT. It codes for CASSQNPYEGATEAFF.

This clone has just a few counts. The chain has TRBV7-9 and TRBJ1-2; TRBD1 is a possible D gene (5 bases). Germline V gives CDR1 SEHNR, CDR2 FQNEAQ (reference sequence). The length of the CDR3 is 13 residues. V lost 3 bases and J 6 bases, leaving 11 bases between the germline ends. CDR3: CASSFGGWDGYTF. DNA of the CDR3: TGTGCCAGCAGCTTCGGGGGTTGGGATGGCTACACCTTC. The full variable domain, rest sourced from reference TRBV7-9 and TRBJ1-2, is DTGVSQNPRHKITKRGQNVTFRCDPISEHNRLYWYRQTLGQGPEFLTYFQNEAQLEKSRLLSDRFSAERPKGSFSTLEIQRTEQGDSAMYLCASSFGGWDGYTFGSGTRLTVV.

The V gene is TRBV3-1 (or the pseudogene TRBV3-2), the J gene TRBJ2-1; 12 bases match TRBD2. The trim removed 5 bases at V and 6 bases at J, leaving 14 bases unmatched. Germline CDR1 LGHDT, CDR2 YNNKEL (reference sequence). The CDR3 totals 18 residues. CDR3: CASSSMIRLAGVLNEQFF. The CDR3 bases are TGTGCCAGCAGCTCGATGATAAGACTAGCGGGGGTCCTCAATGAGCAGTTCTTC.

This clone was detected a few times. The CDR3 here is CATSGGGSYNEQFF. The CDR3 nucleotides read TGTGCCACCAGTGGGGGGGGCTCCTACAATGAGCAGTTCTTC. This chain uses TRBV24-1 with TRBJ2-1, with 7 bases fitting TRBD2. Germline values: CDR1 KGHDR, CDR2 SFDVKD. This CDR3 has 14 amino acids. V lost 5 bases and J lost 0; bases outside the gene matches: 0.

The rearrangement links TRBV6-6 to TRBJ1-6, with D perhaps matching TRBD1 (5 bases). The CDR3 totals 13 residues. Germline CDR1 and CDR2: MNHNY and SVGAGI (reference sequence). V was clipped by 6 bases and J by 7 bases, with 10 bases between them. The DNA for the CDR3 is TGTGCCAGCAGGCGGGGGGTGAATTCACCCCTCCACTTT. This codes for CASRRGVNSPLHF.

The chain uses TRBV6-1 and TRBJ2-2; D is perhaps TRBD2 (6 bases). CDR1 and CDR2 (germline): MNHNS, SASEGT. V was trimmed by 4 bases and J by 1 base, leaving 16 bases between them. The CDR3 is 17 residues long. The CDR3 bases are TGTGCCAGCAGTGGCGGCAGATCGCGGGGGAACACCGGGGAGCTGTTTTTT. It is translated as CASSGGRSRGNTGELFF.

V is TRBV9 and J is TRBJ1-1; the match to TRBD1 covers 8 bases. The junction had 11 bases not matched to a gene; V was cut back by 0 bases and J by 7 bases. The germline gives CDR1 SGDLS, CDR2 YYNGEE. The CDR3 length is 16 residues. In DNA, the CDR3 is TGTGCCAGCAGCGTAGATCGTCCCGGGACAGGAGGTGAAGCTTTCTTT. Protein: CASSVDRPGTGGEAFF.

In this sample, this clone turned up once. V gene TRBV5-1 combines with J gene TRBJ2-2; D gene uncertain. CDR1 and CDR2 from the germline V gene are SGHRS and YFSETQ. This CDR3 spans 11 amino acids. V was shortened by 7 bases and J by 7 bases, with 8 bases between the two germline ends. The CDR3, as DNA: TGCGCCAGCTATTCGGGCGGGGAGCTGTTTTTT. This encodes CASYSGGELFF.